Described below is a single TCR beta chain sequence and its context. Its antigen is still unknown. Profiled with immunoSEQ multiplex PCR; TCRdb holds only in-frame clones, not every one. This table has 95,000 to 150,000 clones, around 86% appearing once. The sample is drawn from a study of T cell responses to AZD1222 COVID-19 vaccine. The study, taken as a whole, reports: The reported proportion of spike-specific TCRs targeting unmutated variant regions was nearly half. Samples come after the peak T cell response, not at day 14. Donors were chiefly white British, with a greater number of females, and clonal diversity was perhaps underestimated.

V shed 10 bases, J shed 0 bases, and the junction held 14 bases outside the gene matches. The CDR3 totals 16 residues. Germline V gene data show CDR1 as LNHDA and CDR2 as SQIVND (reference sequence). The V gene is TRBV19, the J gene TRBJ1-2; TRBD1 agrees at 7 bases. Sequenced material: peripheral blood, taken on day 0 of AZD1222 vaccination. The TCR was taken from an adult in good health. CDR3 nucleotide sequence: TGTGCCATAAGTGGAGGTTCAGGGGGAACTAACTATGGCTACACCTTC. It is translated as CAISGGSGGTNYGYTF.